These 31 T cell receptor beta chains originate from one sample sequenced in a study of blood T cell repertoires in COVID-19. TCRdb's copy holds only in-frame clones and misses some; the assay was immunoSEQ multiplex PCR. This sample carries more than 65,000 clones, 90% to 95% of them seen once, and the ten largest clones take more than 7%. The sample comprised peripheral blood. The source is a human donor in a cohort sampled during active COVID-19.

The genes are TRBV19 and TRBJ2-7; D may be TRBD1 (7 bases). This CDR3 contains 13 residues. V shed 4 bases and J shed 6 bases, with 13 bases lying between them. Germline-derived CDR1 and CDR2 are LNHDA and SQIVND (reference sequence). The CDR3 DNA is TGTGCCAGTAGTACCGGGACAGCGGGCGAGCAGTACTTC. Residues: CASSTGTAGEQYF.

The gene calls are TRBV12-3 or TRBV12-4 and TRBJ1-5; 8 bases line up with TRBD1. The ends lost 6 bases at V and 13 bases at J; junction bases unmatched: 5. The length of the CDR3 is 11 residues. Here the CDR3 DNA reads TGTGCCAGCAGCCGGGACAGGACTCAGCATTTT. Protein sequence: CASSRDRTQHF.

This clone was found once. The CDR3 here is CASSSDRVGNTEAFF. The CDR3, as DNA: TGCGCCAGCAGCTCAGACAGGGTGGGGAACACTGAAGCTTTCTTT. The rearrangement joins TRBV5-1 to TRBJ1-1; 7 bases fit TRBD1. The V gene end was trimmed by 3 bases and the J gene end by 1 base; junction bases not matched to a gene: 6. The germline V gene encodes CDR1 SGHRS and CDR2 YFSETQ. This CDR3 contains 15 residues.

CDR3 in DNA: TGTGCCAGCAGAATCGGGACAGGGGGTTACGAGCAGTACTTC. Translated: CASRIGTGGYEQYF. The chain is built from TRBV28 and TRBJ2-7, with 11 bases aligning to TRBD1. Germline CDR1 is MDHEN and CDR2 is SYDVKM. J gave up 4 bases and V 6 bases, and 5 bases lay outside the gene matches. This CDR3 comprises 14 residues.

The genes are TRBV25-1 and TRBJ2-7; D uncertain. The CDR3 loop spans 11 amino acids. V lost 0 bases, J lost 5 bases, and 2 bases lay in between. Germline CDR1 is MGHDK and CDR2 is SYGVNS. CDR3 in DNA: TGTGCCAGCAGTGAATACGACGAGCAGTACTTC. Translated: CASSEYDEQYF.

The CDR3 DNA reads TGTGCCAGCAGTTTAAAGTGGAGGACTAGCGGGGACAATGAGCAGTTCTTC. It translates to CASSLKWRTSGDNEQFF. This rearrangement joins TRBV28 to TRBJ2-1; 12 bases match TRBD2. Germline V CDR1 and CDR2: MDHEN, SYDVKM. The CDR3 spans 17 residues. V shed 2 bases, J shed 5 bases, and the junction held 7 bases outside the gene matches.

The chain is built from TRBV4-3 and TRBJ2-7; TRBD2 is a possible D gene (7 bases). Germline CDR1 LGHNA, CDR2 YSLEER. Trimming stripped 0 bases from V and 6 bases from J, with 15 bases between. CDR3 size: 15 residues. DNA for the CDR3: TGCGCCAGCAGCCAAGATCCCCGGGGGGCCGTCGAGCAGTACTTC. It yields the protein CASSQDPRGAVEQYF.

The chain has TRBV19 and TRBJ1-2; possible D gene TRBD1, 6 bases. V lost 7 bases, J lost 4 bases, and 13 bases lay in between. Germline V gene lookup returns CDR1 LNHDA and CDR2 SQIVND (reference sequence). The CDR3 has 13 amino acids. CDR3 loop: CASTQGPAYGYTF. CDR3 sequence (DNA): TGTGCCAGTACCCAGGGGCCAGCCTATGGCTACACCTTC.

CDR3 region: CASSPGTSGEQYF. CDR3 DNA sequence: TGTGCCAGCAGTCCCGGGACTAGCGGCGAGCAGTACTTC. The genes are TRBV12-3 or TRBV12-4 and TRBJ2-7; 11 nucleotides agree with TRBD2. The junction had 3 bases not matched to a gene; V was cut back by 5 bases and J by 6 bases. The CDR3 runs to 13 residues.

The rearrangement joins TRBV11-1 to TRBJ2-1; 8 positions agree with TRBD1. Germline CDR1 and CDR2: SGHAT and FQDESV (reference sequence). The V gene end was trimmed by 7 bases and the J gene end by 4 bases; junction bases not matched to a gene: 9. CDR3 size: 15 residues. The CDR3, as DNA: TGTGCCAGCACCAGTCGGACAGGGTTGTACAATGAGCAGTTCTTC. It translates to CASTSRTGLYNEQFF.

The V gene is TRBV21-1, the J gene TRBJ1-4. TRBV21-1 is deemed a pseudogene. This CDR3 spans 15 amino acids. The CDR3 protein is CASSNPRLNNEKLFF. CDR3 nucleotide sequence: TGTGCCAGCAGCAATCCGAGACTGAATAATGAAAAACTGTTTTTT.

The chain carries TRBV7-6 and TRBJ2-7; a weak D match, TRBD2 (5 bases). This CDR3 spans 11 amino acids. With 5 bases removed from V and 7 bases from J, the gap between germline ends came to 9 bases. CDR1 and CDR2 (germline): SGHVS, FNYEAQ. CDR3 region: CASSHGVEQYF. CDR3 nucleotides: TGTGCCAGCAGCCACGGGGTTGAGCAGTACTTC.

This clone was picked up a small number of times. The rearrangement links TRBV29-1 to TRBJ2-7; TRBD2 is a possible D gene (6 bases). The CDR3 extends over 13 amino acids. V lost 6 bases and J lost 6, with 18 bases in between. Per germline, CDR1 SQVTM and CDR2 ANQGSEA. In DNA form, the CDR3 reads TGCAGCGTGGGAGGACCAGGGAAGGCCGAGCAGTACTTC. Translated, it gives CSVGGPGKAEQYF.

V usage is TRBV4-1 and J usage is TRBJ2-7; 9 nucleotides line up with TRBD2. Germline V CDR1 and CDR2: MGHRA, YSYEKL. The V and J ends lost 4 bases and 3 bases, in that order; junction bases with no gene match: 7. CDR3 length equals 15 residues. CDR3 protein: CASSPLAGSFYEQYF. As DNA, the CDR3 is TGCGCCAGCAGCCCGCTAGCGGGGTCGTTCTACGAGCAGTACTTC.

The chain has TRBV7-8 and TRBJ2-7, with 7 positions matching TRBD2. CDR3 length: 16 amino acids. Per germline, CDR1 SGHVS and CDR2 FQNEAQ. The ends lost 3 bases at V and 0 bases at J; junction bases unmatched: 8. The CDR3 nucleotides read TGTGCCAGCAGCTTGATCGGGGGACTAAACTCCTACGAGCAGTACTTC. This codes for CASSLIGGLNSYEQYF.

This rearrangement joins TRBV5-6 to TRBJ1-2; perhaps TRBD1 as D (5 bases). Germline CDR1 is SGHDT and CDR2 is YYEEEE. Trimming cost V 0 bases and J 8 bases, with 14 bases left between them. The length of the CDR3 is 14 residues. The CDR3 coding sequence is TGTGCCAGCAGCTTGGGAAGCGACAGAGACGGCTACACCTTC. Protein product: CASSLGSDRDGYTF.

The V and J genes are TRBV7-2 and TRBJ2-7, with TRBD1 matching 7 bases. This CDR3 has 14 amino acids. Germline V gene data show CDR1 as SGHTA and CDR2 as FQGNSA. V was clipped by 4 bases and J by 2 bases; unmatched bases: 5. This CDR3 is CASSYPGQPYEQYF. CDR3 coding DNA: TGTGCCAGCAGCTACCCGGGACAGCCCTACGAGCAGTACTTC.

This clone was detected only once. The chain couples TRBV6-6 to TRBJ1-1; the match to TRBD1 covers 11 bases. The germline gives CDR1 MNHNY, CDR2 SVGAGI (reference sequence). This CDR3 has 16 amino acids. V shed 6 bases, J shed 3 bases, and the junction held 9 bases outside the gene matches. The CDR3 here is CASRSRDRGRDTEAFF. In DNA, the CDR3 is TGTGCCAGCAGATCCCGGGACAGGGGGAGGGACACTGAAGCTTTCTTT.

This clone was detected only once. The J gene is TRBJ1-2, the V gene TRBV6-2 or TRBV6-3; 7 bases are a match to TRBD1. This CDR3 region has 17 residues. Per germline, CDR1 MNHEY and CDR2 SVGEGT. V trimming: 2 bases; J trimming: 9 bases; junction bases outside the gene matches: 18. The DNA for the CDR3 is TGTGCCAGCAGTTACCACCGGATCCCGGGACAGTATTTGAGCTACACCTTC. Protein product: CASSYHRIPGQYLSYTF.

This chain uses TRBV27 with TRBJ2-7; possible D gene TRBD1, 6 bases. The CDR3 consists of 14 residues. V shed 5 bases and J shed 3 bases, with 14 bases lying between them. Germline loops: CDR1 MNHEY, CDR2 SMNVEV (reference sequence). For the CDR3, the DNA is TGTGCCAGCAGTCTCAGGACAGACTACTACGAGCAGTACTTC. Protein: CASSLRTDYYEQYF.

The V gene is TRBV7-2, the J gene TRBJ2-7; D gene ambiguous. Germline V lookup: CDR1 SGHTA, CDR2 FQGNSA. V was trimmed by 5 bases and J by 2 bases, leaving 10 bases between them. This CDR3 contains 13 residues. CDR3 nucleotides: TGTGCCAGCAGCCCCTACGTAGCCTACGAGCAGTACTTC. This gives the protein CASSPYVAYEQYF.

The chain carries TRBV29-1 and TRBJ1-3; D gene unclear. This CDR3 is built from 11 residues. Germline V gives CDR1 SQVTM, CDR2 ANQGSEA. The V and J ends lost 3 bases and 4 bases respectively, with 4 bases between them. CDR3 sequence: CSVDRGNTIYF. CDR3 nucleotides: TGCAGCGTTGACCGGGGAAACACCATATATTTT.

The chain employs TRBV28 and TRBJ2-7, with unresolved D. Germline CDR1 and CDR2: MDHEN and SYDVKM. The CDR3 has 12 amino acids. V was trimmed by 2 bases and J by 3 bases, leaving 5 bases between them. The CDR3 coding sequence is TGTGCCAGCAGTTTACTGAGCTACGAGCAGTACTTC. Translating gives CASSLLSYEQYF.

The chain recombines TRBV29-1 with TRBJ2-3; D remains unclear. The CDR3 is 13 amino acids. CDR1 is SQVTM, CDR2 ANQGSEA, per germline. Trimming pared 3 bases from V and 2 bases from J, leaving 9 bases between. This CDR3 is CSVDIDTTDTQYF. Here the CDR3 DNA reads TGCAGCGTTGACATTGACACCACAGATACGCAGTATTTT.

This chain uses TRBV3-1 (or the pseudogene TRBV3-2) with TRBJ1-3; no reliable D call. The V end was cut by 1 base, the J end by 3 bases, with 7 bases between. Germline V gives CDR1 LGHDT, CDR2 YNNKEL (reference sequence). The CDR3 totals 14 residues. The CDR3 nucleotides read TGTGCCAGCAGCCAAGTCGAGTTTGGAAACACCATATATTTT. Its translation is CASSQVEFGNTIYF.

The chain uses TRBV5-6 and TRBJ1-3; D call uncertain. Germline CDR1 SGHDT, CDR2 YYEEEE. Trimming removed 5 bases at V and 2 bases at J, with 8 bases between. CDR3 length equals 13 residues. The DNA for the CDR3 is TGTGCCAGCAGATACGGGACTGGAAACACCATATATTTT. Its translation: CASRYGTGNTIYF.

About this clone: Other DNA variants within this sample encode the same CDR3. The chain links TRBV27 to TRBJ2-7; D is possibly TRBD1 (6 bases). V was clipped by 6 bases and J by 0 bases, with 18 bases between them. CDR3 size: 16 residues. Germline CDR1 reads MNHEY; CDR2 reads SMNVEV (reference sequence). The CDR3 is CASSLRGQGSSYEQYF. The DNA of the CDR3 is TGTGCCAGCAGCCTTCGGGGACAAGGCAGCTCCTACGAGCAGTACTTC.

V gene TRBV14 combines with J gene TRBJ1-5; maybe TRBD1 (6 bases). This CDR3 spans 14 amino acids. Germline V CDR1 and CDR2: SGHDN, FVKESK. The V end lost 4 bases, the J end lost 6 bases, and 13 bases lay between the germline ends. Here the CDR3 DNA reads TGTGCCAGCAGCCCCAGGGGTTGGAGTCAGCCCCAGCATTTT. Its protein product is CASSPRGWSQPQHF.

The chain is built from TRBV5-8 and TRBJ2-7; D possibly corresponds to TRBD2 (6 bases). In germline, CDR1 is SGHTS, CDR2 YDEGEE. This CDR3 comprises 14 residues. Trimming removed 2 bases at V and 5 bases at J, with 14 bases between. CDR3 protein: CASSLILAQDEQYF. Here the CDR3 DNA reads TGTGCCAGCAGCTTAATCCTAGCGCAGGACGAGCAGTACTTC.

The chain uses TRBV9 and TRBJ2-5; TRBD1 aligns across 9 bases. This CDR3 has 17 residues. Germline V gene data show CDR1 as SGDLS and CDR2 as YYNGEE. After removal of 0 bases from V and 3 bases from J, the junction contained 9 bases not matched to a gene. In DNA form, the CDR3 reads TGTGCCAGCAGCGTAGGTCAGGGACAGGGTGTTGAAGAGACCCAGTACTTC. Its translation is CASSVGQGQGVEETQYF.

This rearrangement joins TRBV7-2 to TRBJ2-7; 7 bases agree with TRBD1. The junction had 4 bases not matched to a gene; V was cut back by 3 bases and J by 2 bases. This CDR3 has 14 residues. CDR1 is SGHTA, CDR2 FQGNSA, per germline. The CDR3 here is CASSLTGSTYEQYF. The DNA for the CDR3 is TGTGCCAGCAGCTTGACAGGGAGCACCTACGAGCAGTACTTC.